These T cell receptor beta chains were read from a single sample in a study of blood T cell repertoires in COVID-19. Using immunoSEQ multiplex PCR, the repertoire was profiled, and TCRdb retains in-frame clones only, with some absent. The sample lists 150,000 to 200,000 clones; about nine tenths were seen once. Sequencing input: PBMCs or T cells enriched from blood (not recorded which). Receptor source: a young woman who had recovered from COVID-19. Each CDR3 is given with its conserved first and last residue. D genes are given only for firm matches. Only part of the rows carry a size: once, few, many, or a class if the clone is expanded.

>TRBJ1-4|.|TRBD1|TRBV6-6
TGTGCCAGCAGTGCCAAAGGGACAGGGGTTAATGAAAAACTGTTTTTT
CASSAKGTGVNEKLFF
>TRBJ2-5|.|.|TRBV11-2
TGTGCCAGCGCGCAGGGAAAGACCCAGTACTTC
CASAQGKTQYF
>TRBJ2-5|.|TRBD1|TRBV30
TGTGCCTGGAGTCCCACCGGGACAGGGGGAGAGACCCAGTACTTC
CAWSPTGTGGETQYF
>TRBJ2-7|.|TRBD1|TRBV6-2/TRBV6-3
TGTGCCAGCAGTTACAGGGGGCCCACCTACGAGCAGTACTTC
CASSYRGPTYEQYF
>TRBJ1-4|.|TRBD1|TRBV19
TGTGCCAGTAGTATTCAGGGGGCTGGTGAAAAACTGTTTTTT
CASSIQGAGEKLFF
>TRBJ2-5|.|TRBD1|TRBV24-1
TGTGCCACCAGTGACCGACAGGGGGGCGAGACCCAGTACTTC
CATSDRQGGETQYF
>TRBJ1-2|.|.|TRBV6-5
TGTGCCAGCAGTTACTCAGGCGGCAGGGGCAACTATGGCTACACCTTC
CASSYSGGRGNYGYTF
>TRBJ1-1|.|.|TRBV13
TGTGCCAGCAGCTTAAAGCGGACGTACGACACTGAAGCTTTCTTT
CASSLKRTYDTEAFF
>TRBJ1-1|.|.|TRBV29-1
TGCAGCGTTGAAGAAGGAGTGAACACTGAAGCTTTCTTT
CSVEEGVNTEAFF
>TRBJ1-1|.|TRBD1|TRBV18
TGTGCCAGCTCAGCGGGACAGGGTGGGGTCACTGAAGCTTTCTTT
CASSAGQGGVTEAFF
>TRBJ2-5|.|.|TRBV11-2
TGTGCCAGCAGCTTTAACAGGGGGGGCTTACAAGAGACCCAGTACTTC
CASSFNRGGLQETQYF
>TRBJ2-3|.|TRBD2|TRBV18
TGTGCCAGCTCACTTACCGGGACTAGCGGCACAGATACGCAGTATTTT
CASSLTGTSGTDTQYF
>TRBJ2-1|.|TRBD2|TRBV10-3
TGTGCCATCAGTGAGGATGCTAGCGGGGGGAATGAGCAGTTCTTC
CAISEDASGGNEQFF
>TRBJ2-5|.|TRBD2|TRBV28
TGTGCCAGCAGCTCTAGCGGGGCTCCTCGAGAGACCCAGTACTTC
CASSSSGAPRETQYF
>TRBJ1-5|once|.|TRBV28
TGTGCCAGCAGTTTATATGCGCGAGTCCATAGCAATCAGCCCCAGCATTTT
CASSLYARVHSNQPQHF
>TRBJ1-1|.|.|TRBV30
TGTGCCTGGAGTAGACAGGCGAACACTGAAGCTTTCTTT
CAWSRQANTEAFF
>TRBJ2-3|.|.|TRBV5-6
TGTGCCAGCAGCTGGGGGGGCCCCGGAGGCACAGATACGCAGTATTTT
CASSWGGPGGTDTQYF
>TRBJ1-4|.|.|TRBV7-9
TGTGCCAGCAGTTTCTCGGGGGAACCGAATGAAAAACTGTTTTTT
CASSFSGEPNEKLFF
>TRBJ1-1|.|.|TRBV5-8
TGTGCCAGCAGTCCGGGACAACTCATGAACACTGAAGCTTTCTTT
CASSPGQLMNTEAFF
>TRBJ2-7|few|.|TRBV21-1
TGTGCCAGCAACCACTATAGCGGGGGTGAGTCCTACGAGCAGTACTTC
CASNHYSGGESYEQYF
>TRBJ1-4|.|.|TRBV24-1
TGTGCCACCAAACCAACAGGGCTGGATTCTAATGAAAAACTGTTTTTT
CATKPTGLDSNEKLFF
>TRBJ2-4|.|.|TRBV7-9
TGTGCCAGCAGCCCCCGGGACACTCCTGGGGCCATTCAGTACTTC
CASSPRDTPGAIQYF